Below, 27 T cell receptor beta chains from the same sample are listed, as sequenced in a study of T cells in Graves' hyperthyroidism and ophthalmopathy. It was RNA transcripts that yielded the amplified TCR beta CDR3 regions. First-round RT-PCR targeting the TCR CDR3 was performed with the HTBI primer set. TCRdb re-called the multiplex PCR reads with MiXCR, one entry per CDR3 protein. The sample includes 600,000 to 900,000 distinct CDR3 sequences, over 15% of them seen just once. The specimen was blood. Receptors were obtained from a man aged 18 to 35 with Graves' hyperthyroidism.

This clonotype occurred a few times. The rearrangement uses TRBV19 and TRBJ2-7; D remains unclear. CDR3 length: 12 amino acids. Germline CDR1 LNHDA, CDR2 SQIVND (reference sequence). Trimming left V 3 bases short and J 11 bases short, with 14 bases between. CDR3 bases: TGTGCCAGTAGTATTGGGAATCGCAAGAAGTACTTC. Its protein is CASSIGNRKKYF.

This clonotype was recorded many times. V gene TRBV28 combines with J gene TRBJ2-5; perhaps D is TRBD1 or TRBD2 (5 bases each). The germline V gene has CDR1 MDHEN and CDR2 SYDVKM. The CDR3 has 15 amino acids. V lost 6 bases to trimming and J lost 7 bases, with 21 bases between them. DNA of the CDR3: TGTGCCAGCAGGGCAAGCTCGGGGACGTACGGGACCCAGTACTTC. Translated: CASRASSGTYGTQYF. The full variable domain, with the rest looked up from reference TRBV28 and TRBJ2-5, is DVKVTQSSRYLVKRTGEKVFLECVQDMDHENMFWYRQDPGLGLRLIYFSYDVKMKEKGDIPEGYSVSREKKERFSLILESASTNQTSMYLCASRASSGTYGTQYFGPGTRLLVL.

The chain links TRBV6-5 to TRBJ1-1, with no clear D. The CDR3 covers 16 residues. Germline lookup yields CDR1 MNHEY and CDR2 SVGAGI. Trimming stripped 2 bases from V and 5 bases from J, with 18 bases between. This CDR3 reads CASSYQLRALGTEAFF. The DNA for the CDR3 is TGTGCCAGCAGTTACCAGCTTCGGGCGCTTGGGACTGAAGCTTTCTTT.

This sequence joins TRBV7-6 and TRBJ2-2; perhaps TRBD1 as D (6 bases). The CDR3 length is 16 residues. V lost 4 bases, J lost 7 bases, and 19 bases lay in between. The germline V gene has CDR1 SGHVS and CDR2 FNYEAQ. CDR3 loop: CASSYNPGQGGGELFF. The CDR3 DNA follows: TGTGCCAGCAGCTACAATCCGGGACAAGGAGGCGGGGAGCTGTTTTTT.

This clonotype was counted many times. This sequence joins TRBV2 and TRBJ2-7, with no clear D. The V gene lost 8 bases and the J gene lost 0 bases, with 11 bases spanning the gap. The CDR3 length is 13 residues. Germline V gene lookup returns CDR1 SNHLY and CDR2 FYNNEI. In DNA, the CDR3 is TGTGCCAGCTCCGAGGATAGCTCCTACGAGCAGTACTTC. Translated: CASSEDSSYEQYF.

At least ten counts were recorded for this clonotype. The CDR3 loop reads CAILRGNEQYF. CDR3 bases: TGTGCCATTCTCAGGGGTAACGAGCAGTACTTC. The chain joins TRBV2 to TRBJ2-7, with D perhaps matching TRBD1 (6 bases). The V gene lost 10 bases and the J gene lost 5 bases, with 12 bases spanning the gap. CDR1 is SNHLY, CDR2 FYNNEI, per germline. The CDR3 sequence is 11 residues long.

This clonotype turned up a few times. This chain connects TRBV7-9 to TRBJ1-2; no firm D call. The CDR3 sequence is 13 residues long. V was shortened by 4 bases and J by 6 bases, with 12 bases between the two germline ends. Germline CDR1 reads SEHNR; CDR2 reads FQNEAQ (reference sequence). Here the CDR3 DNA reads TGTGCCAGCAGCTCCATAGCGCCACATGGCTACACCTTC. Amino acid sequence: CASSSIAPHGYTF.

The chain combines TRBV4-3 with TRBJ2-2; 9 nucleotides match TRBD2. The CDR3 is made up of 17 amino acids. The ends lost 1 base at V and 5 bases at J; junction bases unmatched: 8. Germline V CDR1 and CDR2: LGHNA, YSLEER. The CDR3 loop reads CASSQVRLAGTTGELFF. The DNA for the CDR3 is TGCGCCAGCAGCCAAGTACGGCTAGCGGGAACTACCGGGGAGCTGTTTTTT.

In the case of this clonotype: A read error may explain this, as a much larger clone is one base away. The chain employs TRBV5-6 and TRBJ1-2; D may be TRBD1 (6 bases). The germline gives CDR1 SGHDT, CDR2 YYEEEE. Trimming cost V 0 bases and J 8 bases, with 17 bases left between them. CDR3 length: 15 residues. This CDR3 is CASSLDSEGHSGYTF. Written as DNA, the CDR3 is TGTGCCAGCAGCTTGGACAGTGAGGGACACTCGGGCTACACCTTC.

This clonotype has at least ten counts. The gene calls are TRBV20-1 and TRBJ2-7, with a weak D call TRBD1 (7 bases). V dropped 6 bases and J dropped 2 bases, with 17 bases sitting between them. The CDR3 is made up of 14 amino acids. Germline V gene sequence: CDR1 DFQATT, CDR2 SNEGSKA (reference sequence). For the CDR3, the DNA is TGCAGTGCCGGAGGGGGCTACCCGCCCTACGAGCAGTACTTC. It encodes CSAGGGYPPYEQYF.

Comments on this clonotype: This may come from a read error, since a much larger clone is one base off. The rearrangement uses TRBV28 and TRBJ2-1; a possible D gene is TRBD2 (7 bases). Germline values: CDR1 MDHEN, CDR2 SYDVKM. CDR3 length equals 16 residues. The CDR3 is CTSSLTGRGLYNEQFF. CDR3 in DNA: TGTACCAGCAGCCTTACAGGGAGGGGTCTCTACAATGAGCAGTTCTTC. The full variable domain, in which reference TRBV28 and TRBJ2-1 provide the parts outside the CDR3, is DVKVTQSSRYLVKRTGEKVFLECVQDMDHENMFWYRQDPGLGLRLIYFSYDVKMKEKGDIPEGYSVSREKKERFSLILESASTNQTSMYLCTSSLTGRGLYNEQFFGPGTRLTVL.

The rearrangement uses TRBV4-1 and TRBJ2-7, with 8 nucleotides matching TRBD2. V dropped 5 bases and J dropped 2; count of bases not matched to a gene: 11. Germline CDR1 is MGHRA and CDR2 is YSYEKL. The CDR3 extends over 16 amino acids. The DNA for the CDR3 is TGCGCCAGCAGCTTCCGCACTAGCGGAGGGACCTACGAGCAGTACTTC. Encoded protein: CASSFRTSGGTYEQYF.

The chain couples TRBV7-9 to TRBJ2-2; 7 bases match TRBD2. This CDR3 has 16 residues. With V trimmed by 5 bases and J by 2 bases, 8 bases remained unmatched. Germline CDR1 and CDR2: SEHNR and FQNEAQ (reference sequence). The chain's CDR3 is CASSPRGSGNTGELFF. CDR3 DNA sequence: TGTGCCAGCAGCCCGCGGGGGAGCGGTAACACCGGGGAGCTGTTTTTT.

Only a few counts were recorded for this clonotype. Written as DNA, the CDR3 is TGTGCCATCAGTGAGTCGTTATGGACAGATACGCAGTATTTT. Translation gives CAISESLWTDTQYF. This rearrangement joins TRBV10-3 to TRBJ2-3; D uncertain. The length of the CDR3 is 14 residues. Germline-derived CDR1 and CDR2 are ENHRY and SYGVKD. The V end was cut by 0 bases, the J end by 3 bases, with 7 bases between.

This chain joins TRBV28 and TRBJ1-5; 7 bases align to TRBD1. The CDR3 covers 12 residues. The V segment lost 7 bases and the J segment 12 bases; nucleotides outside the gene matches: 9. Germline loops: CDR1 MDHEN, CDR2 SYDVKM. For the CDR3, the DNA is TGTGCCAGCACTGTGACAGGGAGGCTCCAGCATTTT. It yields the protein CASTVTGRLQHF.

In this sample, this clonotype turned up many times. J is TRBJ1-5 and V is TRBV12-3 or TRBV12-4; D ambiguous. CDR3 length: 15 residues. Between the trimmed V and J ends, which lost 6 bases and 0 bases, there was a span of 12 bases. DNA of the CDR3: TGTGCCAGCAGCCCCGGACGGTATAGCAATCAGCCCCAGCATTTT. Translation gives CASSPGRYSNQPQHF.

This clonotype showed up just a few times. This sequence joins TRBV5-5 and TRBJ2-1; 8 bases align to TRBD2. The CDR3 totals 17 residues. Germline V gene data show CDR1 as SGHKS and CDR2 as YYEKEE (reference sequence). The V gene end was trimmed by 1 base and the J gene end by 8 bases; junction bases not matched to a gene: 14. CDR3 amino acids: CASSLFAGGSLNDEQFF. The CDR3 DNA is TGTGCCAGCAGCTTGTTTGCGGGAGGAAGTCTGAACGATGAGCAGTTCTTC.

This clonotype was counted ten times or more. The chain combines TRBV28 with TRBJ1-5, with D tentatively TRBD1 (6 bases). The germline gives CDR1 MDHEN, CDR2 SYDVKM. The CDR3 runs 15 residues. Trimming stripped 5 bases from V and 2 bases from J, with 13 bases between. The CDR3 DNA follows: TGTGCCAGCAGTCCCATGAGGGGGGGCAATCAGCCCCAGCATTTT. This codes for CASSPMRGGNQPQHF.

This clonotype was seen more than once but under ten times. This chain links TRBV28 with TRBJ1-5; D is unresolved. V was trimmed by 8 bases and J by 0 bases, leaving 11 bases between them. The germline V gene has CDR1 MDHEN and CDR2 SYDVKM. The CDR3 spans 14 residues. The CDR3 region has the DNA TGTGCCAGCCAAAAACTGTATAGCAATCAGCCCCAGCATTTT. As protein: CASQKLYSNQPQHF. The full variable domain, rest sourced from reference TRBV28 and TRBJ1-5, is DVKVTQSSRYLVKRTGEKVFLECVQDMDHENMFWYRQDPGLGLRLIYFSYDVKMKEKGDIPEGYSVSREKKERFSLILESASTNQTSMYLCASQKLYSNQPQHFGDGTRLSIL.

In this sample, this clonotype turned up a few times. It may be a read error: a sequence one base away is much more abundant. Since no conserved phenylalanine or tryptophan closes the CDR3, a read error is the likely cause. The CDR3 loop is CASRTAGVYGYTS. DNA for the CDR3: TGTGCCAGCAGGACTGCAGGGGTCTATGGCTACACCTCC. The chain uses TRBV28 and TRBJ1-2; TRBD1 is a possible D gene (6 bases). In germline, CDR1 is MDHEN, CDR2 SYDVKM. Trimming left V 6 bases short and J 4 bases short, with 12 bases between. CDR3 length: 13 amino acids.

This clonotype was detected ten times or more. The rearrangement uses TRBV27 and TRBJ2-3; D remains unclear. The CDR3 is 13 amino acids. Germline CDR1 is MNHEY and CDR2 is SMNVEV (reference sequence). With 1 base removed from V and 4 bases from J, the gap between germline ends came to 6 bases. The CDR3 nucleotides are TGTGCCAGCAGTTTATTATACCCAGATACGCAGTATTTT. The encoded protein is CASSLLYPDTQYF.

This clonotype was seen repeatedly, ten times or more. The V and J genes are TRBV12-3 or TRBV12-4 and TRBJ2-7, with 9 nucleotides matching TRBD2. The CDR3 is 15 amino acids. J lost 0 bases, V lost 5 bases, and 5 bases had no gene match. The CDR3 here is CASSASGTNSYEQYF. The DNA for the CDR3 is TGTGCCAGCAGTGCTAGCGGGACAAACTCCTACGAGCAGTACTTC.

As concerns this clonotype: A clone one base away is much larger, so this may be a read error. The chain combines TRBV2 with TRBJ1-5; D uncertain. Germline V gene sequence: CDR1 SNHLY, CDR2 FYNNEI. The V gene lost 10 bases and the J gene lost 0 bases, with 10 bases spanning the gap. This CDR3 spans 13 amino acids. The CDR3 sequence: CATPRDSNQPQHF. CDR3 sequence (DNA): TGTGCCACCCCGAGGGATAGCAATCAGCCCCAGCATTTT.

The gene calls are TRBV27 and TRBJ2-7; 11 bases align to TRBD2. The germline V gene encodes CDR1 MNHEY and CDR2 SMNVEV (reference sequence). The ends lost 5 bases at V and 1 base at J; junction bases unmatched: 7. The CDR3 is 16 residues long. The CDR3 sequence: CASSAAGTSGSYEQYF. DNA for the CDR3: TGTGCCAGCAGTGCCGCCGGGACTAGCGGTTCCTACGAGCAGTACTTC.

This clonotype was counted many times. V usage is TRBV6-1 and J usage is TRBJ2-3, with 9 bases fitting TRBD2. Germline CDR1 is MNHNS and CDR2 is SASEGT. The CDR3 loop spans 13 amino acids. The V and J ends lost 5 bases and 9 bases, in that order; junction bases with no gene match: 6. CDR3 nucleotides: TGTGCCAGCAGTTCTCCAGGGACTAGCACGCAGTATTTT. This translates into CASSSPGTSTQYF.

This clonotype has a handful of counts. The chain recombines TRBV14 with TRBJ2-7; D is undetermined. Germline loops: CDR1 SGHDN, CDR2 FVKESK. Trimming left V 3 bases short and J 4 bases short, with 10 bases between. There are 13 residues in the CDR3. DNA of the CDR3: TGTGCCAGCAGCCAGTGGACCAGTTACGAGCAGTACTTC. Translation gives CASSQWTSYEQYF.

This chain links TRBV9 with TRBJ2-5; D gene ambiguous. CDR1 and CDR2 (germline): SGDLS, YYNGEE. V was trimmed by 1 base and J by 3 bases, leaving 13 bases between them. The CDR3 has 15 residues. CDR3 region: CASSVRGRLEETQYF. The DNA for the CDR3 is TGTGCCAGCAGCGTAAGAGGACGGCTAGAAGAGACCCAGTACTTC.